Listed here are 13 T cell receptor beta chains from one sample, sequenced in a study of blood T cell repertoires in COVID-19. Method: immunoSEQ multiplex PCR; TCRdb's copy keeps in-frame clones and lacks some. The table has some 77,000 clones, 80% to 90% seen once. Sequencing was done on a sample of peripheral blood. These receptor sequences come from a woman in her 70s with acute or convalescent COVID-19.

The CDR3 here is CSVEGGRQDTQYF. The DNA for the CDR3 is TGCAGCGTTGAGGGCGGGAGGCAGGATACGCAGTATTTT. The rearrangement links TRBV29-1 to TRBJ2-3, with TRBD2 matching 8 bases. Germline V gene data show CDR1 as SQVTM and CDR2 as ANQGSEA. The CDR3 covers 13 residues. The trim removed 3 bases at V and 6 bases at J, leaving 5 bases unmatched.

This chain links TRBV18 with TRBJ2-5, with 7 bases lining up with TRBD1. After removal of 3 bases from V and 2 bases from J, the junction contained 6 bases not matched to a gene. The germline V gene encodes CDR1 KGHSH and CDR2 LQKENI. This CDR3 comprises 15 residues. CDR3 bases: TGTGCCAGCTCACCGAAGACAGGGCCACAAGAGACCCAGTACTTC. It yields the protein CASSPKTGPQETQYF. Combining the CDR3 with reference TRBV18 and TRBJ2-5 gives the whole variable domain NAGVMQNPRHLVRRRGQEARLRCSPMKGHSHVYWYRQLPEEGLKFMVYLQKENIIDESGMPKERFSAEFPKEGPSILRIQQVVRGDSAAYFCASSPKTGPQETQYFGPGTRLLVL.

The CDR3 nucleotides are TGCGCCAGCAGACCCACCGGGACGGTTACTAGCGGGAGAATGAACGAGCAGTACTTC. Residues: CASRPTGTVTSGRMNEQYF. The genes are TRBV10-2 and TRBJ2-7; 11 nucleotides line up with TRBD2. CDR3 size: 19 residues. The V and J ends lost 6 bases and 5 bases, in that order; junction bases with no gene match: 21. Germline CDR1 reads WSHSY; CDR2 reads SAAADI.

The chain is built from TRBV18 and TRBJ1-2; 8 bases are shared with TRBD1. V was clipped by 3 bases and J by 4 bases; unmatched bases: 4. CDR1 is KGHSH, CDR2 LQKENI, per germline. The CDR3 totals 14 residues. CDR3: CASSPGTGLYGYTF. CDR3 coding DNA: TGTGCCAGCTCACCTGGGACAGGCCTCTATGGCTACACCTTC. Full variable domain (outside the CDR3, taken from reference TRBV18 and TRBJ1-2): NAGVMQNPRHLVRRRGQEARLRCSPMKGHSHVYWYRQLPEEGLKFMVYLQKENIIDESGMPKERFSAEFPKEGPSILRIQQVVRGDSAAYFCASSPGTGLYGYTFGSGTRLTVV.

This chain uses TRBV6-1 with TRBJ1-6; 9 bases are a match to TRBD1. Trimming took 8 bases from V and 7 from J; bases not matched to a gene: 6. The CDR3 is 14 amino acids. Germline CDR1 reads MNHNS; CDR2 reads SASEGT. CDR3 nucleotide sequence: TGTGCCAGCGGATTGGACAGGGGAAATTCACCCCTCCACTTT. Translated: CASGLDRGNSPLHF.

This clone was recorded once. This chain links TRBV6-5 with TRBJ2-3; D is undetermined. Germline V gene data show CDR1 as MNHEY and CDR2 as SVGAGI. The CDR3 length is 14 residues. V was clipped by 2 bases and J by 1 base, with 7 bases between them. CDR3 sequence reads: CASSYQLGTDTQYF. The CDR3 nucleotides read TGTGCCAGCAGTTACCAACTCGGCACAGATACGCAGTATTTT.

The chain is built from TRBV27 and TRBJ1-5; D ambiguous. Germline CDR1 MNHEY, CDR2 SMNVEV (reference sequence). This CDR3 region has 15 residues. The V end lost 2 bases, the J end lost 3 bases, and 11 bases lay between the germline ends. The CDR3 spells CASSLKARNNQPQHF. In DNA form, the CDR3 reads TGTGCCAGCAGTTTAAAGGCCAGGAACAATCAGCCCCAGCATTTT.

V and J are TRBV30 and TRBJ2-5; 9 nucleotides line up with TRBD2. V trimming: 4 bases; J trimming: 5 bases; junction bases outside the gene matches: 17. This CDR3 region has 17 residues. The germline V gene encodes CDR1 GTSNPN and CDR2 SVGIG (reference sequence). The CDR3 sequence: CAWTWGWGAGGMETQYF. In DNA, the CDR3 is TGTGCCTGGACTTGGGGATGGGGAGCGGGAGGCATGGAGACCCAGTACTTC.

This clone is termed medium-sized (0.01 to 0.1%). The CDR3 loop reads CASSHLGVVYTF. For the CDR3, the DNA is TGCGCCAGCAGCCATCTCGGGGTGGTCTACACCTTC. The chain uses TRBV23-1 and TRBJ1-2; the D is unclear. TRBV23-1 qualifies as an ORF whose function is uncertain. CDR3 size: 12 residues. Trimming removed 6 bases at V and 10 bases at J, with 15 bases between.

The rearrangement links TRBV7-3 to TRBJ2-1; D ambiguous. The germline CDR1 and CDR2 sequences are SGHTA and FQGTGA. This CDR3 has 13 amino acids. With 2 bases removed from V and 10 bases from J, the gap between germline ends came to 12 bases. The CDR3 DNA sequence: TGTGCCAGCAGCTTACGCGCCGAACGGGAGCAGTTCTTC. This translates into CASSLRAEREQFF.

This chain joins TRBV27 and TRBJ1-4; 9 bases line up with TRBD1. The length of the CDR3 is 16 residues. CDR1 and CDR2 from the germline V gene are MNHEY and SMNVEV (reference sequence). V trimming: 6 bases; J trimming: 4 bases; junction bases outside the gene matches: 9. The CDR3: CASSPQGATLNEKLFF. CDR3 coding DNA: TGTGCCAGCAGCCCACAGGGGGCGACCCTTAATGAAAAACTGTTTTTT.

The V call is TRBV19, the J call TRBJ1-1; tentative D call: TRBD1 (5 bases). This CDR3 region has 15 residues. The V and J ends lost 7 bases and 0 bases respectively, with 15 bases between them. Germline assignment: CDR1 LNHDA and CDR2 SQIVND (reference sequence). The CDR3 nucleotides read TGTGCCAGTAAAACTCCCCAGGGTATGAACACTGAAGCTTTCTTT. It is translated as CASKTPQGMNTEAFF.

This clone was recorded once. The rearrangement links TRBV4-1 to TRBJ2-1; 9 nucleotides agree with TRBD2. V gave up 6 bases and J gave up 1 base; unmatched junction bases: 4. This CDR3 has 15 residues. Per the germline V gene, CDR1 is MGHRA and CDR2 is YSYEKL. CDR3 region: CASSLTSGSYNEQFF. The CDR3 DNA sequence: TGCGCCAGCAGTCTCACTAGCGGGTCCTACAATGAGCAGTTCTTC.